Presented here are 2 T cell receptor beta chains from one specimen sequenced in a study of T cell repertoires in cytomegalovirus infection. No cognate antigen is known for these TCRs. TCRdb independently ran MiXCR on the reads; one entry per CDR3 protein. The table lists around 710,000 distinct CDR3 sequences, about 27% of them singletons. The specimen was cultured CD8+ T cells from PBMCs, collected from culture after CMV antigen stimulation. The origin of the receptors is a human donor in good health (CMV status not recorded). Some clones in this sample may be carry-over from other donors' samples.

The genes are TRBV6-2 or TRBV6-3 and TRBJ1-5, with D tentatively TRBD1 (5 bases). CDR3 length: 16 residues. Deletions cut 5 bases from V and 2 bases from J, with 16 bases between. Per the germline V gene, CDR1 is MNHEY and CDR2 is SVGEGT. The CDR3 here is CASSPVGERGNQPQHF. The CDR3 region has the DNA TGTGCCAGCAGTCCAGTGGGGGAGAGGGGCAATCAGCCCCAGCATTTT.

J is TRBJ2-7 and V is TRBV28; 9 bases are a match to TRBD1. Germline V gives CDR1 MDHEN, CDR2 SYDVKM. J lost 5 bases, V lost 6 bases, and 5 bases had no gene match. The CDR3 is 13 residues long. CDR3 sequence (DNA): TGTGCCAGCAGCCCCGGGACAGGGAACGAGCAGTACGTC. Its protein is CASSPGTGNEQYV.